These 20 T cell receptor beta chains were all obtained from the same sample, sequenced in a study of control samples from healthy donors and cancer patients. Sequencing used immunoSEQ multiplex PCR; TCRdb keeps in-frame clones, though not all of them. This sample has just under 60,000 clones, with roughly 90% found just once. The sequenced material came from PBMCs. The receptors come from a man between 35 and 55 years old with colorectal cancer.

This clone was observed once. The chain couples TRBV7-8 to TRBJ1-1; 7 positions match TRBD1. Germline V gene data show CDR1 as SGHVS and CDR2 as FQNEAQ. CDR3 size: 13 residues. V trimming: 3 bases; J trimming: 4 bases; junction bases outside the gene matches: 2. The CDR3 spells CASSLTGPTEAFF. The CDR3 nucleotides are TGTGCCAGCAGCTTGACAGGGCCCACTGAAGCTTTCTTT.

The V and J genes are TRBV7-6 and TRBJ1-1; D is uncertain. Between the trimmed V and J ends, which lost 5 bases and 0 bases, there was a span of 13 bases. CDR3 length equals 15 residues. CDR1 and CDR2 from the germline V gene are SGHVS and FNYEAQ. The CDR3 loop reads CASSRAAVMNTEAFF. The CDR3 region has the DNA TGTGCCAGCAGCCGGGCGGCAGTAATGAACACTGAAGCTTTCTTT.

The CDR3 here is CASSSRDTNQETQYF. The CDR3 DNA reads as TGTGCCAGCAGCTCACGGGACACAAACCAAGAGACCCAGTACTTC. The rearrangement links TRBV7-2 to TRBJ2-5, with D maybe TRBD1 (6 bases). The CDR3 sequence is 15 residues long. The ends were cut back, 4 bases at V and 0 bases at J, with 12 bases in the middle. From germline, CDR1 is SGHTA and CDR2 FQGNSA.

V usage is TRBV4-1 and J usage is TRBJ1-5, with TRBD1 as a possible D gene (5 bases). Germline CDR1 MGHRA, CDR2 YSYEKL. The V end lost 1 base, the J end lost 2 bases, and 9 bases lay between the germline ends. CDR3 length: 15 amino acids. This chain's CDR3 is CASSQGDGRNQPQHF. The CDR3 nucleotides are TGCGCCAGCAGCCAAGGGGACGGACGCAATCAGCCCCAGCATTTT.

The DNA for the CDR3 is TGTGCCAGCACCCAAATGAGGGGGGGCAGAGAGACCCAGTACTTC. Translation: CASTQMRGGRETQYF. The chain carries TRBV6-6 and TRBJ2-5, with D maybe TRBD2 (7 bases). The CDR3 has 15 amino acids. The germline gives CDR1 MNHNY, CDR2 SVGAGI (reference sequence). The V end was cut by 7 bases, the J end by 4 bases, with 19 bases between.

The chain recombines TRBV2 with TRBJ2-7, with D possibly TRBD1 on 6 matching bases. Germline V lookup: CDR1 SNHLY, CDR2 FYNNEI. CDR3 length equals 12 residues. The V end lost 10 bases, the J end lost 0 bases, and 10 bases lay between the germline ends. The CDR3 DNA is TGTGCCATAGGGACACACTCCTACGAGCAGTACTTC. Translating it yields CAIGTHSYEQYF. The full variable domain, in which reference TRBV2 and TRBJ2-7 provide the parts outside the CDR3, is EPEVTQTPSHQVTQMGQEVILRCVPISNHLYFYWYRQILGQKVEFLVSFYNNEISEKSEIFDDQFSVERPDGSNFTLKIRSTKLEDSAMYFCAIGTHSYEQYFGPGTRLTVT.

Concerning this clone itself: This same CDR3 is encoded by further DNA sequences in the sample. This chain links TRBV7-2 with TRBJ2-7, with D perhaps being TRBD1 or TRBD2 (5 bases each). The CDR3 is 14 amino acids. CDR1 is SGHTA and CDR2 is FQGNSA in the germline V gene. Trimming removed 5 bases at V and 2 bases at J, with 13 bases between. The CDR3, as DNA: TGTGCCAGCAGCCTGGGGCAGGGAGCCTACGAGCAGTACTTC. It yields the protein CASSLGQGAYEQYF. Full variable domain (outside the CDR3, taken from reference TRBV7-2 and TRBJ2-7): GAGVSQSPSNKVTEKGKDVELRCDPISGHTALYWYRQSLGQGLEFLIYFQGNSAPDKSGLPSDRFSAERTGGSVSTLTIQRTQQEDSAVYLCASSLGQGAYEQYFGPGTRLTVT.

V usage is TRBV4-3 and J usage is TRBJ2-1, with TRBD1 identical over 9 bases. CDR3 size: 15 residues. Germline V gene data show CDR1 as LGHNA and CDR2 as YSLEER. Trimming took 1 base from V and 9 from J; bases not matched to a gene: 7. The CDR3 reads CASSQGGQGKGEQFF. CDR3 sequence (DNA): TGCGCCAGCAGCCAAGGGGGACAGGGAAAGGGTGAGCAGTTCTTC.

This chain joins TRBV3-1 (or the pseudogene TRBV3-2) and TRBJ1-6, with D tentatively TRBD1 (5 bases). The germline V gene encodes CDR1 LGHDT and CDR2 YNNKEL (reference sequence). Trimming took 1 base from V and 8 from J, leaving 12 bases between them. CDR3 length: 15 residues. The CDR3 coding sequence is TGTGCCAGCAGCCAAGGACAGTCGGTCGATTCACCCCTCCACTTT. Protein sequence: CASSQGQSVDSPLHF.

The gene calls are TRBV7-2 and TRBJ1-2; tentatively, D is TRBD1 (5 bases). CDR1 is SGHTA, CDR2 FQGNSA, per germline. Trimming removed 4 bases at V and 4 bases at J, with 22 bases between. This CDR3 contains 17 residues. The CDR3 here is CASSSPHGGTGTYGYTF. The CDR3 bases are TGTGCCAGCAGCTCCCCCCATGGCGGGACCGGAACCTATGGCTACACCTTC.

V usage is TRBV7-2 and J usage is TRBJ2-5; 7 bases line up with TRBD2. V shed 5 bases, J shed 3 bases, and the junction held 3 bases outside the gene matches. This CDR3 has 13 amino acids. Germline V gene sequence: CDR1 SGHTA, CDR2 FQGNSA. The CDR3 DNA is TGTGCCAGCAGCCGGAGCGGGAAAGAGACCCAGTACTTC. It encodes CASSRSGKETQYF.

The chain combines TRBV5-4 with TRBJ1-3, with D possibly TRBD1 on 5 matching bases. Deletions cut 4 bases from V and 0 bases from J, with 14 bases between. The germline CDR1 and CDR2 sequences are SGHNT and YYREEE (reference sequence). The CDR3 consists of 16 residues. In DNA form, the CDR3 reads TGTGCCAGCAGCCCAGGGACGGACCGCTCTGGAAACACCATATATTTT. Protein sequence: CASSPGTDRSGNTIYF. The entire variable domain, with the rest obtained from reference TRBV5-4 and TRBJ1-3, is as follows: ETGVTQSPTHLIKTRGQQVTLRCSSQSGHNTVSWYQQALGQGPQFIFQYYREEENGRGNFPPRFSGLQFPNYSSELNVNALELDDSALYLCASSPGTDRSGNTIYFGEGSWLTVV.

The rearrangement links TRBV19 to TRBJ2-1; 10 bases map to TRBD1. Germline V gene sequence: CDR1 LNHDA, CDR2 SQIVND (reference sequence). This CDR3 comprises 14 residues. Trimming at V came to 6 bases and at J to 8 bases, leaving 7 bases not matched to a gene. CDR3 region: CASRDRGGVDEQFF. In DNA, the CDR3 is TGTGCCAGTAGGGACAGGGGGGGCGTCGATGAGCAGTTCTTC.

The J gene is TRBJ2-5, the V gene TRBV7-3; D unresolved. The germline gives CDR1 SGHTA, CDR2 FQGTGA. Between the trimmed V and J ends, which lost 2 bases and 1 base, there was a span of 5 bases. This CDR3 is built from 13 residues. DNA for the CDR3: TGTGCCAGCAGCTTACGGGTCCAAGAGACCCAGTACTTC. Its translation: CASSLRVQETQYF.

The gene calls are TRBV6-2 or TRBV6-3 and TRBJ1-1; D unresolved. The germline V gene encodes CDR1 MNHEY and CDR2 SVGEGT. Trimming cost V 2 bases and J 6 bases, with 13 bases left between them. CDR3 length: 14 amino acids. DNA of the CDR3: TGTGCCAGCAGTTACGTCTCGTTGTGGGCTGAAGCTTTCTTT. Translation: CASSYVSLWAEAFF.

V and J are TRBV21-1 and TRBJ1-5. TRBV21-1 is given as a pseudogene. This CDR3 spans 11 amino acids. CDR3 sequence reads: CASILNQPQHF. In nucleotides, the CDR3 is TGTGCCAGCATCCTAAATCAGCCCCAGCATTTT.

The rearrangement uses TRBV19 and TRBJ1-6, with D perhaps TRBD1 (5 bases). The CDR3 contains 18 residues. Germline loops: CDR1 LNHDA, CDR2 SQIVND (reference sequence). With 3 bases removed from V and 7 bases from J, the gap between germline ends came to 22 bases. CDR3: CASSMIGLRGRGNSPLHF. CDR3 sequence (DNA): TGTGCCAGTAGTATGATCGGCCTTCGGGGACGAGGGAATTCACCCCTCCACTTT.

The rearrangement joins TRBV7-2 to TRBJ1-1, with no clear D. Germline V gives CDR1 SGHTA, CDR2 FQGNSA. CDR3 length equals 13 residues. V was cut by 2 bases and J by 0 bases, with 4 bases left in between. In nucleotides, the CDR3 is TGTGCCAGCAGCTTAAAGGTGAACACTGAAGCTTTCTTT. It is translated as CASSLKVNTEAFF.

The chain employs TRBV5-4 and TRBJ2-5; a weak D match, TRBD1 (6 bases). The V gene lost 2 bases and the J gene lost 3 bases, with 11 bases spanning the gap. CDR1 is SGHNT and CDR2 is YYREEE in the germline V gene (reference sequence). The CDR3 consists of 14 residues. Here the CDR3 DNA reads TGTGCCAGCAGCTTAGGGGGTACCAAAGAGACCCAGTACTTC. Amino acids: CASSLGGTKETQYF.

The chain has TRBV18 and TRBJ1-1; D perhaps matches TRBD1 (6 bases). Trimming took 8 bases from V and 0 from J, leaving 16 bases between them. This CDR3 contains 15 residues. Germline V gives CDR1 KGHSH, CDR2 LQKENI. This CDR3 reads CASGRVGGMNTEAFF. In nucleotides, the CDR3 is TGTGCCAGCGGCCGGGTCGGGGGCATGAACACTGAAGCTTTCTTT.